The 28 T cell receptor beta chains in this list originate from one sample, sequenced in a study of T cells after posttransplantation cyclophosphamide. Repertoires were generated with immunoSEQ multiplex PCR, while TCRdb's copy carries only in-frame clones and drops some. Altogether some 35,000 clones were found in the sample, and no singletons occur. The sample comprised PBMCs. The receptor set was obtained from a man younger than 40 in good health and a related stem cell transplant donor.

This clone occurred many times. V usage is TRBV24-1 and J usage is TRBJ2-7; D is possibly TRBD1 (5 bases). This CDR3 spans 14 amino acids. Germline CDR1 is KGHDR and CDR2 is SFDVKD. The germline V and J ends were trimmed by 3 bases and 2 bases, with 10 bases remaining between them. The CDR3 loop reads CATSDRQRPYEQYF. For the CDR3, the DNA is TGTGCCACCAGTGATCGACAGCGACCCTACGAGCAGTACTTC.

At least ten counts were recorded for this clone. This chain uses TRBV19 with TRBJ2-7; D not certain. CDR3 length: 15 residues. CDR1 and CDR2 from the germline V gene are LNHDA and SQIVND (reference sequence). The V end was cut by 1 base, the J end by 0 bases, with 10 bases between. The CDR3 here is CASSIGDTYSYEQYF. The CDR3 nucleotides read TGTGCCAGTAGTATAGGCGACACTTACTCCTACGAGCAGTACTTC.

This clone occurred many times. The chain carries TRBV11-1 and TRBJ2-7; D call uncertain. This CDR3 region has 14 residues. Germline lookup yields CDR1 SGHAT and CDR2 FQDESV (reference sequence). V lost 5 bases and J lost 2, with 13 bases in between. The CDR3 sequence is CASSPVAWTYEQYF. CDR3 coding DNA: TGTGCCAGCAGCCCAGTAGCCTGGACCTACGAGCAGTACTTC.

This clone was observed at least ten times. The genes are TRBV27 and TRBJ1-3; no reliable D call. V was shortened by 4 bases and J by 3 bases, with 10 bases between the two germline ends. The CDR3 runs to 14 residues. Per the germline V gene, CDR1 is MNHEY and CDR2 is SMNVEV (reference sequence). CDR3 region: CASSCSPFGNTIYF. DNA for the CDR3: TGTGCCAGCAGTTGTAGCCCTTTTGGAAACACCATATATTTT.

This clone was recorded at least ten times. The chain has TRBV7-7 and TRBJ2-1; 16 bases fit TRBD2. CDR1 and CDR2 (germline): SSHAT, FNYEAQ (reference sequence). V was pared by 5 bases and J by 0 bases, with 7 bases of the junction left unmatched. This CDR3 contains 19 residues. CDR3 region: CASSRGLAGGLSSYNEQFF. Here the CDR3 DNA reads TGTGCCAGCAGCCGGGGACTAGCGGGGGGGCTTAGCTCCTACAATGAGCAGTTCTTC.

This clone occurred many times. CDR3 DNA sequence: TGTGCCAGCAGTTTACCGGGACAGGGTGTATACGAGCAGTACTTC. Its protein is CASSLPGQGVYEQYF. The gene calls are TRBV27 and TRBJ2-7; 9 bases are a match to TRBD1. Germline assignment: CDR1 MNHEY and CDR2 SMNVEV (reference sequence). The CDR3 totals 15 residues. After removal of 2 bases from V and 4 bases from J, the junction contained 6 bases not matched to a gene.

This clone was found many times. The rearrangement links TRBV11-2 to TRBJ1-4; 9 bases are a match to TRBD1. The CDR3 length is 14 residues. V trimming: 5 bases; J trimming: 15 bases; junction bases outside the gene matches: 13. Germline V gene sequence: CDR1 SGHAT, CDR2 FQNNGV. The CDR3 reads CASSPGGTGSGLFF. CDR3 DNA: TGTGCCAGCAGCCCAGGGGGGACAGGGTCTGGGTTGTTTTTT. Full variable domain (rest looked up from reference TRBV11-2 and TRBJ1-4): EAGVAQSPRYKIIEKRQSVAFWCNPISGHATLYWYQQILGQGPKLLIQFQNNGVVDDSQLPKDRFSAERLKGVDSTLKIQPAKLEDSAVYLCASSPGGTGSGLFFGSGTQLSVL.

This clone appeared many times. The chain carries TRBV14 and TRBJ2-7; D unresolved. CDR1 is SGHDN and CDR2 is FVKESK in the germline V gene. Trimming removed 4 bases at V and 3 bases at J, with 13 bases between. The CDR3 runs to 14 residues. The CDR3 region has the DNA TGTGCCAGCAGCCCCGCCAGATTTTACTACGAGCAGTACTTC. Its protein product is CASSPARFYYEQYF.

This clone was counted a few times. The rearrangement uses TRBV9 and TRBJ1-1, with TRBD1 matching over 8 bases. CDR1 and CDR2 (germline): SGDLS, YYNGEE. The V segment lost 4 bases and the J segment 4 bases; nucleotides outside the gene matches: 6. CDR3 size: 14 residues. DNA of the CDR3: TGTGCCAGCAGCCTCGGACAGGGTGGCACTGAAGCTTTCTTT. Translating it yields CASSLGQGGTEAFF.

This clone was found many times. The rearrangement uses TRBV7-9 and TRBJ1-5; possible D gene TRBD1, 5 bases. Germline assignment: CDR1 SEHNR and CDR2 FQNEAQ (reference sequence). The V end was cut by 11 bases, the J end by 8 bases, with 16 bases between. There are 12 residues in the CDR3. The CDR3: CARNGRVKPQHF. The CDR3, as DNA: TGTGCCCGGAATGGCAGGGTTAAGCCCCAGCATTTT. Drawing the rest from reference TRBV7-9 and TRBJ1-5, the complete variable domain is DTGVSQNPRHKITKRGQNVTFRCDPISEHNRLYWYRQTLGQGPEFLTYFQNEAQLEKSRLLSDRFSAERPKGSFSTLEIQRTEQGDSAMYLCARNGRVKPQHFGDGTRLSIL.

This clone has a count of ten or more. The V gene is TRBV5-5, the J gene TRBJ2-1, with TRBD1 identical over 7 bases. With V trimmed by 3 bases and J by 6 bases, 3 bases remained unmatched. Germline V CDR1 and CDR2: SGHKS, YYEKEE (reference sequence). This CDR3 comprises 13 residues. The CDR3 region has the DNA TGTGCCAGCAGCTGGGGACAGCCCAATGAGCAGTTCTTC. Its translation: CASSWGQPNEQFF.

This clone was seen more than once but under ten times. The chain links TRBV6-5 to TRBJ1-5; weak D call: TRBD1 (6 bases). The CDR3 extends over 14 amino acids. V lost 6 bases and J lost 1, with 10 bases in between. CDR1 is MNHEY and CDR2 is SVGAGI in the germline V gene. The CDR3, as DNA: TGTGCCAGCAGGCGACAGGAGAGCAATCAGCCCCAGCATTTT. Translating gives CASRRQESNQPQHF.

This clone has at least ten counts. This chain uses TRBV19 with TRBJ1-1; TRBD1 matches at 9 bases. Trimming cost V 5 bases and J 4 bases; bases outside gene matches: 20. The germline gives CDR1 LNHDA, CDR2 SQIVND (reference sequence). The length of the CDR3 is 19 residues. The CDR3 protein is CASSARRSGTGSGVTEAFF. The CDR3 nucleotides are TGTGCCAGTAGTGCGCGGCGCTCCGGGACAGGGAGCGGGGTCACTGAAGCTTTCTTT.

This clone was observed many times. The V gene is TRBV5-1, the J gene TRBJ2-6; tentatively, D is TRBD2 (5 bases). Germline V gene data show CDR1 as SGHRS and CDR2 as YFSETQ. The ends were cut back, 0 bases at V and 4 bases at J, with 8 bases in the middle. This CDR3 has 15 amino acids. CDR3 DNA: TGCGCCAGCAGCTTGGAGGTAGCGGGGGCCAACGTCCTGACTTTC. This gives the protein CASSLEVAGANVLTF.

This clone was counted many times. This chain uses TRBV5-8 with TRBJ2-3; possibly TRBD1 for D (5 bases). The V gene's germline CDR1 is SGHTS and CDR2 YDEGEE. Deletions cut 0 bases from V and 2 bases from J, with 10 bases between. The CDR3 runs 15 residues. CDR3 DNA: TGTGCCAGCAGCTTGGGCAGGGCCGACACAGATACGCAGTATTTT. Translated, it gives CASSLGRADTDTQYF.

There are many counts of this clone. The DNA of the CDR3 is TGTGCCAGCAGTCCGTCGGGGGTTGGCGAGCAGTACTTC. Translated, it gives CASSPSGVGEQYF. V gene TRBV6-5 combines with J gene TRBJ2-7; weak D call: TRBD2 (6 bases). Germline V gives CDR1 MNHEY, CDR2 SVGAGI. V lost 5 bases and J 6 bases, leaving 14 bases between the germline ends. CDR3 length: 13 amino acids.

The chain's CDR3 is CSVEDLRVTDTQYF. The CDR3 DNA sequence: TGCAGCGTTGAAGACCTGAGGGTAACAGATACGCAGTATTTT. The rearrangement uses TRBV29-1 and TRBJ2-3; tentative D call: TRBD2 (5 bases). V was clipped by 0 bases and J by 3 bases, with 10 bases between them. The CDR3 runs to 14 residues. The V gene's germline CDR1 is SQVTM and CDR2 ANQGSEA.

Many counts were recorded for this clone. The chain joins TRBV6-5 to TRBJ2-6; unclear D gene. Germline V gene sequence: CDR1 MNHEY, CDR2 SVGAGI. The CDR3 contains 15 residues. V gave up 6 bases and J gave up 4 bases, with 13 bases separating them. The CDR3 protein is CASRPPRLGANVLTF. CDR3 bases: TGTGCCAGCAGACCCCCGAGGTTAGGGGCCAACGTCCTGACTTTC.

The chain recombines TRBV12-3 or TRBV12-4 with TRBJ1-5; no firm D call. The V end lost 6 bases, the J end lost 2 bases, and 8 bases lay between the germline ends. The CDR3 sequence is 13 residues long. The CDR3 DNA sequence: TGTGCCAGCAGCGGCCAGGGCAATCAGCCCCAGCATTTT. Protein product: CASSGQGNQPQHF.

This clone was seen a handful of times. The V and J genes are TRBV7-3 and TRBJ2-3; 8 bases line up with TRBD1. Germline trimming cut 5 bases from V and 4 bases from J; bases unmatched to any gene: 8. The germline gives CDR1 SGHTA, CDR2 FQGTGA. The CDR3 is made up of 15 amino acids. The CDR3 protein is CASSVQGATADTQYF. The CDR3 bases are TGTGCCAGCAGCGTCCAGGGGGCGACTGCAGATACGCAGTATTTT.

This clone was detected only a few times. The V and J genes are TRBV5-1 and TRBJ1-5; no firm D call. The CDR3 runs to 13 residues. The V end was cut by 0 bases, the J end by 5 bases, with 6 bases between. Germline loops: CDR1 SGHRS, CDR2 YFSETQ. CDR3 in DNA: TGCGCCAGCAGCTTGGAAGGGCATCAGCCCCAGCATTTT. Residues: CASSLEGHQPQHF.

This clone was recorded many times. V is TRBV4-2 and J is TRBJ1-1; 10 positions agree with TRBD1. Germline lookup yields CDR1 LGHNA and CDR2 YNFKEQ. The V gene end was trimmed by 3 bases and the J gene end by 6 bases; junction bases not matched to a gene: 1. This CDR3 is 13 amino acids long. CDR3 loop: CASSQGQGSEAFF. The DNA of the CDR3 is TGTGCCAGCAGCCAGGGACAGGGGTCTGAAGCTTTCTTT.

This clone was observed at least ten times. The chain joins TRBV14 to TRBJ2-1, with D hard to call. This CDR3 spans 14 amino acids. V was shortened by 1 base and J by 3 bases, with 7 bases between the two germline ends. CDR1 is SGHDN, CDR2 FVKESK, per germline. CDR3 DNA sequence: TGTGCCAGCAGCCAAGGTCAGTTCTACAATGAGCAGTTCTTC. Protein: CASSQGQFYNEQFF.

This clone was detected many times. J is TRBJ2-1 and V is TRBV10-3, with 10 bases matching TRBD2. Germline trimming cut 6 bases from V and 9 bases from J; bases unmatched to any gene: 11. CDR1 ENHRY and CDR2 SYGVKD come from the germline V gene. The CDR3 has 15 amino acids. The CDR3 region has the DNA TGTGCCATCAGAACCGGGACTAGCGACTATCTTGAGCAGTTCTTC. Protein product: CAIRTGTSDYLEQFF.

This clone was counted many times. The rearrangement uses TRBV6-2 or TRBV6-3 and TRBJ1-6, with 9 positions matching TRBD1. Germline assignment: CDR1 MNHEY and CDR2 SVGEGT. The CDR3 totals 14 residues. V lost 6 bases, J lost 14 bases, and 11 bases stayed unmatched. The CDR3 nucleotides read TGTGCCAGCAGCCCGGGACAGGGCACCCCGTCCCTCCACTTT. This gives the protein CASSPGQGTPSLHF.

This clone was counted at least ten times. The chain joins TRBV6-1 to TRBJ1-4, with 9 bases that match TRBD1. The CDR3 sequence is 15 residues long. V shed 7 bases and J 7 bases; nucleotides not matched to a gene: 10. The germline V gene encodes CDR1 MNHNS and CDR2 SASEGT. DNA of the CDR3: TGTGCCAGCAAAATACCGGGACAGGGTACTGAAAAACTGTTTTTT. It translates to CASKIPGQGTEKLFF.

The chain combines TRBV28 with TRBJ1-4, with 9 bases fitting TRBD1. Trimming removed 5 bases from V and 8 bases from J; junction bases left unmatched: 12. CDR1 is MDHEN, CDR2 SYDVKM, per germline. The CDR3 runs 16 residues. CDR3 in amino acids: CASSPGQGVRREKLFF. CDR3 DNA sequence: TGTGCCAGCAGTCCGGGACAGGGAGTACGGAGAGAAAAACTGTTTTTT.

This clone has at least ten counts. This chain joins TRBV19 and TRBJ1-5; TRBD1 aligns across 8 bases. This CDR3 spans 14 amino acids. Unmatched junction bases numbered 4, after V lost 7 bases and J lost 2 bases. Germline V gene data show CDR1 as LNHDA and CDR2 as SQIVND (reference sequence). CDR3 residues: CASTKTGGNQPQHF. CDR3 nucleotide sequence: TGTGCCAGTACCAAGACAGGGGGCAATCAGCCCCAGCATTTT.